The rows below give T cell receptor beta chains drawn from one sample of a study of T-cell reconstitution after alpha-beta-depleted transplantation in children. TCRdb called the PCR reads again in MiXCR, with one record for every CDR3 protein. Counted here are almost 600,000 distinct CDR3 sequences, 20% to 30% occurring once; the ten biggest clones make up about 35%. The material sequenced was PBMCs, taken before TCRalphabeta/CD19-depleted stem cell transplant. The receptors derive from a boy under two years old with Wiskott-Aldrich syndrome, due to receive a stem cell transplant. Both conserved end residues are trimmed from each CDR3.

>12|TRBV18|TRBJ1-1
ASSPLLRGSEAF
>12|TRBV12-3/TRBV12-4|TRBJ2-2
ASSPDQGLGELF
>11|TRBV19|TRBJ1-1
ASSPRGTNEAF
>11|TRBV5-1|TRBJ2-3
ASSLGLAYTQY
>13|TRBV15|TRBJ1-2
ATSRDNSGFGGYT
>13|TRBV5-1|TRBJ2-1
ASRPPGLADNEQF
>16|TRBV24-1|TRBJ2-2
ATSDPPGTRSNTGELF
>14|TRBV14|TRBJ2-2
ASRDGLAMHTGELF
>11|TRBV20-1|TRBJ1-2
SAASRENYGYT
>11|TRBV10-3|TRBJ2-7
AISGTVDYEQY
>16|TRBV19|TRBJ1-2
ASSAPPGQPNYNYGYT
>13|TRBV24-1|TRBJ2-5
ATSLRLAGQETQY
>14|TRBV4-1|TRBJ2-5
ASSQVVSSGPETQY
>9|TRBV20-1|TRBJ2-3
SARSADTQY
>12|TRBV24-1|TRBJ2-2
ATRGSGSAGELF
>10|TRBV3-1|TRBJ2-5
ASNRGRETQY
>13|TRBV5-1|TRBJ1-1
ASSLDGMMNTEAF